This T cell receptor beta chain originates from a study of CD8+ T cells in alopecia areata. This clone was seen only once. As the sequencing template, cDNA was produced by extracting RNA and reverse transcribing it. Generated by immunoSEQ multiplex PCR, the TCRdb table keeps only in-frame clones and is missing some. The sample has around 250,000 clones; 65% to 70% are singletons. V lost 4 bases to trimming and J lost 4 bases; unmatched junction nucleotides: 7. The CDR3 is made up of 15 amino acids. Germline CDR1 and CDR2: SGHDT and YYEEEE. The specimen comprised CD4+ T cells sorted from blood, sampled at week 0. This chain connects TRBV5-6 to TRBJ1-4, with TRBD1 identical over 7 bases. The receptor's source is a human donor with alopecia areata. In DNA, the CDR3 is TGTGCCAGCAGCAAGGGGACAGTGATTAATGAAAAACTGTTTTTT. Its protein product is CASSKGTVINEKLFF. The whole variable domain, remainder taken from reference TRBV5-6 and TRBJ1-4, is DAGVTQSPTHLIKTRGQQVTLRCSPKSGHDTVSWYQQALGQGPQFIFQYYEEEERQRGNFPDRFSGHQFPNYSSELNVNALLLGDSALYLCASSKGTVINEKLFFGSGTQLSVL.